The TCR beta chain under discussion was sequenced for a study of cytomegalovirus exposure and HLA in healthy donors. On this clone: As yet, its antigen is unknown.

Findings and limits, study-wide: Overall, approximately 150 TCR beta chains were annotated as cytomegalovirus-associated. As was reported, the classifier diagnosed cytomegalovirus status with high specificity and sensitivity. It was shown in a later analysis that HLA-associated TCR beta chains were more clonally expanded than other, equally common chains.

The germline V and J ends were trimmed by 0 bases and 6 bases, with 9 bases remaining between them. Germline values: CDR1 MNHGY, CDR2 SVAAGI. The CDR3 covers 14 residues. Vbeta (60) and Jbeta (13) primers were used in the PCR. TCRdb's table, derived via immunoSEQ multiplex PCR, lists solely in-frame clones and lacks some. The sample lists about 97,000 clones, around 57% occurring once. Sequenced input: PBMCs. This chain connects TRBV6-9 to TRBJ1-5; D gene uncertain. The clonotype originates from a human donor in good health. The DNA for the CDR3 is TGTGCCAGCAGTTATTCTCGTCGGTGTCAGCCCCAGCATTTT. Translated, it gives CASSYSRRCQPQHF.